This record concerns one TCR beta chain sequence. This clonotype occurred a few times. Its antigen specificity is not known. No much larger clone is present one base from it, and per-base qualities are unavailable. These data belong to a study of early T cells in non-severe SARS-CoV-2 infection listed by TCRdb under 2021. Context from the whole study: Bulk RNA from unsorted whole blood was used for TCR sequencing, so alpha and beta chains could not be paired.

The library was obtained by 5' RACE. Sequencing instrument: NextSeq 500. To correct for sequencing error and PCR bias, the TCR library protocol tagged individual cDNA molecules with unique molecular identifiers. TCR alpha and beta chains were both sequenced, and the abundances of alpha and beta sequences in each sample were closely correlated with each other. The study's own analysis went as follows. Decombinator V4 was used to perform V gene, J gene and CDR3 annotation of TCR sequences. TCRs were defined as expanded if a significant change between any two time points was detected under a Poisson model with p below 0.0001. TCR abundances were normalised to the total number of TCRs sequenced per sample and were expressed as counts per million. TRAV1-2 paired with TRAJ12, TRAJ20 or TRAJ33 defined MAIT TCRs, while TRAV10 paired with TRAJ18 defined iNKT TCRs. VDJdb, accessed on 1 November 2021, was searched for TCRs annotated for CMV, EBV and SARS-CoV-2, and TCRs annotated for more than one antigen were excluded. Starting from the raw public reads, TCRdb applied fastp trimming at Q25, assembled clones with MiXCR and retained in-frame beta chains. Every entry covers one CDR3 protein and lists the most common genes and DNA from its rows. TCRdb assigned the V and J calls; the authors' analysis was not used. For this sample the table gives just under 90,000 distinct CDR3 sequences, of which approximately 15% were detected only once. The biggest ten clones account for 6.5% to 8.5% of the sample.

The CDR3 starts with the cysteine, ends with the phenylalanine, and has 14 residues. Only the CDR3 DNA stays, 42 bases, in frame from base 1. The trim is 7 bases for V and 3 bases for J, with a gap of 15 bases between the germline ends. CDR1 is given as SGHRS and CDR2 as YFSETQ, both from the germline V gene. A case-control design nested within a healthcare worker cohort in London, UK, was used, with weekly nasopharyngeal swab PCR tests and blood sampling performed. Healthcare workers were recruited between 23 and 31 March 2020, during the week of the UK lockdown, and were followed weekly for up to roughly 15 weeks. The paper as a whole reports these results and caveats: Matching against VDJdb was skewed toward anti-spike CD8 responses, likely underestimated virus-specific expansions, and missed private and CD4 specificities.

Sequenced sample: whole blood. The TCR was taken from an adult who was a healthcare worker with PCR-confirmed SARS-CoV-2 infection or an uninfected control (not recorded which). This receptor chain uses TRBV5-1 and TRBJ2-3, with the D gene not clear enough to name. In nucleotide form, the sequence is TGCGCCAGCGATACCGGATTGGGGACAGATACGCAGTATTTT. Its coded protein is CASDTGLGTDTQYF.